This T cell receptor (beta chain) was identified during a study of beta chain features in type 1 diabetes. Study-wide background: Patient and healthy donor groups were alike in age, gender and cell yields.

CDR1 and CDR2 from the germline V gene are SGDLS and YYNGEE. The CDR3 runs 14 residues. V was pared by 2 bases and J by 4 bases, with 10 bases between. What was sequenced were expressed TCRB transcripts, since all of the isolated RNA had been reverse transcribed. Produced via immunoSEQ multiplex PCR; TCRdb's table is partial and in-frame only. The sample lists under 200,000 clones; roughly 8.1% were seen once. This clone has at least ten counts. The rearrangement links TRBV9 to TRBJ1-3, with a possible D match to TRBD1 (5 bases). The TCR comes from a man younger than 30 in good health. The sample was central memory CD4+ T cells from blood. This CDR3 is CASSVQGEGNTIYF. The DNA of the CDR3 is TGTGCCAGCAGCGTTCAGGGTGAAGGAAACACCATATATTTT.